Listed here is a single T cell receptor (beta chain). This entry belongs to a study of human T cells and chemical hapten exposure. Study overall: Sensitization employed 2% DPC on about 2 cm by about 2 cm of upper inner arm skin. Patients, a majority of them female, were diagnosed with alopecia areata, totalis or universalis.

The CDR3 loop spans 13 amino acids. Looked up from germline, CDR1 is SGHNT and CDR2 is YENEEA. V was shortened by 2 bases and J by 7 bases, with 11 bases between the two germline ends. From the RACE reads, TCRdb called clonotypes with MiXCR, one entry per CDR3 protein. Of 150,000 to 200,000 distinct CDR3 sequences listed, about 31% were seen once; the top ten hold nearly 3%. Indicated time point: pre-sensitization, week 0. The treatment was: therapeutic diphenylcyclopropenone sensitization with weekly scalp DPC. The sequenced sample was whole blood, obtained in connection with sensitization to the hapten diphenylcyclopropenone (DPC). V usage is TRBV11-3 and J usage is TRBJ2-5, with D uncertain. The clonotype was recovered from a woman aged 30 to 39 with alopecia areata. Some clones in this sample may be carry-over from other donors' samples. In nucleotides, the CDR3 is TGTGCCAGCAGCTTAAGCGACGGCGGGACCCAGTACTTC. Translating it yields CASSLSDGGTQYF.